This T cell receptor (beta chain) was obtained from a study of response to subunit inactivated influenza vaccine. TCRdb processed the RT-PCR reads anew with MiXCR; each CDR3 protein has one entry. Of about 650,000 distinct CDR3 sequences listed, 14% were seen once; the top ten hold about 7.6%. V was clipped by 3 bases and J by 8 bases, with 12 bases between them. Germline CDR1 SGHRS, CDR2 YFSETQ. The CDR3 length is 12 residues. This clonotype was picked up many times. The input for sequencing was PBMCs from blood, taken around two weeks before vaccination. The chain is built from TRBV5-1 and TRBJ2-7; the D gene is possibly TRBD2 (5 bases). This TCR came from a middle-aged man who received an inactivated influenza vaccine. The DNA for the CDR3 is TGCGCCAGCAGCTCCGACGGAGGAAAGCAGTACTTC. It is translated as CASSSDGGKQYF.